The subject of this entry is one TCR beta chain. This entry belongs to a study of blood T cell repertoires in COVID-19. Across the whole study: PBMCs, B-cell-depleted T cells, or T cells were the source of the cDNA or gDNA that made up the material.

CDR1 SGHVS and CDR2 FQNEAQ come from the germline V gene. This CDR3 region has 15 residues. Germline trimming cut 1 base from V and 7 bases from J; bases unmatched to any gene: 2. Assay used: immunoSEQ multiplex PCR; TCRdb lists only in-frame clones, some missing. In the table there are roughly 220,000 clones, 70% to 90% of which are singletons. This TCR derives from a woman between 40 and 55 years old with acute COVID-19. The V and J genes are TRBV7-8 and TRBJ1-6; TRBD1 matches 9 bases. Sequenced: PBMCs or T cells enriched from blood (not recorded which). The CDR3 coding sequence is TGTGCCAGCAGCTTAGTCGACAGGGGGAATTCACCCCTCCACTTT. Its translation is CASSLVDRGNSPLHF.